The subject of this entry is one T cell receptor beta chain. The germline V and J ends were trimmed by 2 bases and 6 bases, with 12 bases remaining between them. CDR1 and CDR2 (germline): SGDLS, YYNGEE. The CDR3 sequence is 14 residues long. Assay used: immunoSEQ multiplex PCR; TCRdb lists only in-frame clones, some missing. The table records fewer than 200,000 clones, over 70% of them present only once. Assignment of participants to cohorts was predicated upon participant-reported clinical history. This record belongs to a study of blood T cell repertoires in COVID-19. The sequence derives from a woman in her forties or fifties in a cohort exposed to, infected with or recovered from COVID-19 (not recorded which). Sequences were obtained from PBMCs or T cells enriched from blood (not recorded which). The chain recombines TRBV9 with TRBJ1-3; D is undetermined. CDR3 nucleotides: TGTGCCAGCAGCGTGGAGGCACAGCCAAACACCATATATTTT. Protein sequence: CASSVEAQPNTIYF.